This paragraph covers one T cell receptor (beta chain) sequence. Its antigen is undetermined. Germline values: CDR1 MDHEN, CDR2 SYDVKM. With 4 bases clipped from V and 2 bases from J, the junction kept 6 bases outside the gene matches. The CDR3 is 15 residues long. This specimen comes from a study of T cell responses to AZD1222 COVID-19 vaccine. General study findings and limits: Donors were chiefly white British, with a greater number of females, and clonal diversity was perhaps underestimated.

Profiling relied on immunoSEQ multiplex PCR, and the TCRdb table lists in-frame clones only, not all of them. The sample lists around 170,000 clones; around 90% were seen once. Timing groups of about 4 and about 12 weeks for second doses were pooled. Sequenced here: peripheral blood, sampled 28 days after the second AZD1222 dose. The receptor comes from an adult who received the AZD1222 COVID-19 vaccine. The J gene is TRBJ1-1, the V gene TRBV28; 8 nucleotides agree with TRBD1. Here the CDR3 reads CASSSHGQGNTEAFF. DNA for the CDR3: TGTGCCAGCAGTTCTCATGGACAGGGAAACACTGAAGCTTTCTTT. Drawing the rest from reference TRBV28 and TRBJ1-1, the complete variable domain is DVKVTQSSRYLVKRTGEKVFLECVQDMDHENMFWYRQDPGLGLRLIYFSYDVKMKEKGDIPEGYSVSREKKERFSLILESASTNQTSMYLCASSSHGQGNTEAFFGQGTRLTVV.